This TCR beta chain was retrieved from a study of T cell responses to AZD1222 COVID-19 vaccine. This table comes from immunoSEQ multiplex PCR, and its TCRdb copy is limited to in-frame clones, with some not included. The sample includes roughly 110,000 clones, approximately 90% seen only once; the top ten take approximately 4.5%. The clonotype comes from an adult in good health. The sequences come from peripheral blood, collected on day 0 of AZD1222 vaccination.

DNA for the CDR3: TGTGCCAGCAGCGTAGAGGGGTTAGTGAACACTGAAGCTTTCTTT. Encoded protein: CASSVEGLVNTEAFF. The gene calls are TRBV9 and TRBJ1-1, with D tentatively TRBD1 (5 bases). The CDR3 totals 15 residues. V lost 0 bases and J 0 bases, leaving 9 bases between the germline ends. CDR1 and CDR2 (germline): SGDLS, YYNGEE.